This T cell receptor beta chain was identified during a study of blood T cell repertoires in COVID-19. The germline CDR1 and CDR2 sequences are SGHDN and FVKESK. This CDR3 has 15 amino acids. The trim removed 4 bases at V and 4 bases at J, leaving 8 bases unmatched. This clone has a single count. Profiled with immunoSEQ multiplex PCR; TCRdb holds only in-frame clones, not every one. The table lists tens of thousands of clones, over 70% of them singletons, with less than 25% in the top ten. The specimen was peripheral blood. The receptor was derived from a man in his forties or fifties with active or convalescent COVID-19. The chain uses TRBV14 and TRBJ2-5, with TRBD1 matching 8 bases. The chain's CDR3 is CASSPLTGGGETQYF. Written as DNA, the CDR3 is TGTGCCAGCAGCCCACTAACAGGGGGAGGAGAGACCCAGTACTTC.